This TCR beta chain was recovered during a study of early T cells in non-severe SARS-CoV-2 infection. Study as a whole: The sequenced material was bulk RNA from unsorted whole blood, and its chains were unpaired.

This clonotype came up many times. Its antigen remains unknown. Attachment of unique molecular identifiers to individual cDNA molecules was performed. TCRdb itself ran the 5' RACE reads through MiXCR, one entry per CDR3 protein. This sample has over 30,000 distinct CDR3 sequences, with approximately 5.2% found just once. There are 15 residues in the CDR3. Germline-derived CDR1 and CDR2 are SGHKS and YYEKEE (reference sequence). V shed 4 bases and J 3 bases; nucleotides not matched to a gene: 5. Overall study findings and caveats: VDJdb-based annotation leaned toward anti-spike CD8 responses and missed private and CD4 specificities.

V gene TRBV5-5 combines with J gene TRBJ2-3, with 10 nucleotides matching TRBD2. The receptor was derived from an adult who was a healthcare worker with PCR-confirmed SARS-CoV-2 infection or an uninfected control (not recorded which). Specimen: whole blood. The CDR3 loop reads CASSPGLAATDTQYF. DNA for the CDR3: TGTGCCAGCAGCCCAGGACTAGCGGCGACAGATACGCAGTATTTT. Together with reference TRBV5-5 and TRBJ2-3, the CDR3 gives the full variable domain: DAGVTQSPTHLIKTRGQQVTLRCSPISGHKSVSWYQQVLGQGPQFIFQYYEKEERGRGNFPDRFSARQFPNYSSELNVNALLLGDSALYLCASSPGLAATDTQYFGPGTRLTVL.